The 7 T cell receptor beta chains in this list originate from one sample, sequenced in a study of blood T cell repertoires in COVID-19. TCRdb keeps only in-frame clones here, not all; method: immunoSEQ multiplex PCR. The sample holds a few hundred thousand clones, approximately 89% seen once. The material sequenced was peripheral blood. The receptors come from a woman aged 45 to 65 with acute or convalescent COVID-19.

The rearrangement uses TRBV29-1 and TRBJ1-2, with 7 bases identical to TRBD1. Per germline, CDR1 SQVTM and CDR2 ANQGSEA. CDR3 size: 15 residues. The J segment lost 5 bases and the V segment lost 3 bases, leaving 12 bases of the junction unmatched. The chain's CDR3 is CSVEGRGDSSYGYTF. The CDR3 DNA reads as TGCAGCGTTGAGGGTCGTGGGGACAGCTCTTATGGCTACACCTTC.

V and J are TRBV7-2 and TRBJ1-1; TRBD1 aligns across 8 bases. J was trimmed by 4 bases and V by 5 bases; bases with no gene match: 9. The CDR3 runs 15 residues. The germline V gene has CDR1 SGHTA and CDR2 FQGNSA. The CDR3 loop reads CASSQDRGGSTEAFF. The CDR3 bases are TGTGCCAGCAGCCAAGACAGGGGAGGGAGCACTGAAGCTTTCTTT.

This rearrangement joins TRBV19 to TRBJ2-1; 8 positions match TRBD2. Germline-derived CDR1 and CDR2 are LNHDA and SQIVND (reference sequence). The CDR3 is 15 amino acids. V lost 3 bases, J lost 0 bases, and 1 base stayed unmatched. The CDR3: CASSMSGSSYNEQFF. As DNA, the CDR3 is TGTGCCAGTAGTATGAGCGGGAGCTCCTACAATGAGCAGTTCTTC. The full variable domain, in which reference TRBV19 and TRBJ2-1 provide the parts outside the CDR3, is DGGITQSPKYLFRKEGQNVTLSCEQNLNHDAMYWYRQDPGQGLRLIYYSQIVNDFQKGDIAEGYSVSREKKESFPLTVTSAQKNPTAFYLCASSMSGSSYNEQFFGPGTRLTVL.

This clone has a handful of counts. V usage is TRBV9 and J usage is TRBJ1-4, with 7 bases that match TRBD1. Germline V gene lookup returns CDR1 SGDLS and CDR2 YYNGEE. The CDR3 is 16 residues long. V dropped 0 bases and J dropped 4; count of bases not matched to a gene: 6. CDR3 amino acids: CASSVGPQGGNEKLFF. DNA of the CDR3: TGTGCCAGCAGCGTAGGGCCCCAGGGGGGTAATGAAAAACTGTTTTTT.

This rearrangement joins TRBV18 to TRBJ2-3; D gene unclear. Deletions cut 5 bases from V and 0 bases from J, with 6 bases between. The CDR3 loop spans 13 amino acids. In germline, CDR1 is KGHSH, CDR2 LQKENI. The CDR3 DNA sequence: TGTGCCAGCTCAACGAGTAGCACAGATACGCAGTATTTT. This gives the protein CASSTSSTDTQYF.

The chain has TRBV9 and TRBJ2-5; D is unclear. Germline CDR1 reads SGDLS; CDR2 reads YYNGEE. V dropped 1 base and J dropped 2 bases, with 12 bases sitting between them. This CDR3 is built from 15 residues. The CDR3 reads CASSVRKETQETQYF. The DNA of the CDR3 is TGTGCCAGCAGCGTAAGAAAGGAGACTCAAGAGACCCAGTACTTC.

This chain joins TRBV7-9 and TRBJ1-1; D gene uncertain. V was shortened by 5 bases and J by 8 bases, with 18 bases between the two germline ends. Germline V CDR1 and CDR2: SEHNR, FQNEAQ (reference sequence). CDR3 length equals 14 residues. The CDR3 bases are TGTGCCAGCAGCCGAGGGTGGATAACGGAAGAAGCTTTCTTT. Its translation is CASSRGWITEEAFF.